The next 18 T cell receptor beta chains were all read from a single sample in a study of cytomegalovirus exposure and HLA in healthy donors. PCR amplification relied on 60 Vbeta primers (plus 13 Jbeta primers). Profiling relied on immunoSEQ multiplex PCR, and the TCRdb table lists in-frame clones only, not all of them. This table has roughly 150,000 clones, approximately 9% appearing once. The sample comprised PBMCs. All receptors come from a male donor in good health and CMV-seronegative.

The V call is TRBV6-5, the J call TRBJ2-1; TRBD2 aligns across 11 bases. Germline V lookup: CDR1 MNHEY, CDR2 SVGAGI. This CDR3 region has 15 residues. Trimming cost V 5 bases and J 7 bases; bases outside gene matches: 7. The CDR3, as DNA: TGTGCCAGCAGTCACCCTAGCGGGGGGCTTAATGAGCAGTTCTTC. It translates to CASSHPSGGLNEQFF.

In this sample, this clone turned up a few times. The chain carries TRBV5-1 and TRBJ2-2, with D perhaps matching TRBD2 (6 bases). The CDR3 loop spans 14 amino acids. Trimming pared 3 bases from V and 6 bases from J, leaving 12 bases between. Per germline, CDR1 SGHRS and CDR2 YFSETQ. CDR3 in DNA: TGCGCCAGCAGCTGGACGGGGGACCCCGGGGAGCTGTTTTTT. This codes for CASSWTGDPGELFF.

This rearrangement joins TRBV6-1 to TRBJ2-3; D call uncertain. V was pared by 6 bases and J by 2 bases, with 9 bases between. CDR1 is MNHNS, CDR2 SASEGT, per germline. The CDR3 contains 13 residues. CDR3 DNA sequence: TGTGCCAGCAGGCGCCAATCCACAGATACGCAGTATTTT. This gives the protein CASRRQSTDTQYF.

There are a few counts of this clone. This sequence joins TRBV5-1 and TRBJ2-5; 7 bases are shared with TRBD1. V shed 2 bases, J shed 2 bases, and the junction held 6 bases outside the gene matches. This CDR3 comprises 15 residues. CDR1 SGHRS and CDR2 YFSETQ come from the germline V gene. The DNA for the CDR3 is TGCGCCAGCAGCTTCGGGACAGCTTTACAAGAGACCCAGTACTTC. It codes for CASSFGTALQETQYF.

This chain joins TRBV7-9 and TRBJ2-1; 12 bases are shared with TRBD2. CDR1 and CDR2 (germline): SEHNR, FQNEAQ (reference sequence). The junction had 10 bases not matched to a gene; V was cut back by 5 bases and J by 8 bases. This CDR3 has 16 residues. CDR3 protein: CASSRTSGIVGDEQFF. The CDR3 region has the DNA TGTGCCAGCAGCCGGACTAGCGGGATAGTAGGCGATGAGCAGTTCTTC.

This clone has just a few counts. The chain is built from TRBV6-1 and TRBJ2-1; a possible D gene is TRBD2 (6 bases). CDR1 is MNHNS, CDR2 SASEGT, per germline. The CDR3 runs 16 residues. Trimming removed 1 base at V and 2 bases at J, with 12 bases between. This CDR3 reads CASSEDGGDPYNEQFF. The CDR3 region has the DNA TGTGCCAGCAGTGAAGATGGAGGGGACCCCTACAATGAGCAGTTCTTC.

V gene TRBV7-2 combines with J gene TRBJ2-7; no clear D. CDR3 length equals 13 residues. CDR1 is SGHTA, CDR2 FQGNSA, per germline. Trimming pared 4 bases from V and 0 bases from J, leaving 7 bases between. The chain's CDR3 is CASSSSPSYEQYF. Written as DNA, the CDR3 is TGTGCCAGCAGCTCTTCCCCCTCCTACGAGCAGTACTTC.

A few counts support this clone. The genes are TRBV6-1 and TRBJ1-2; 9 positions match TRBD1. J gave up 4 bases and V 8 bases, and 8 bases lay outside the gene matches. This CDR3 has 14 amino acids. Germline CDR1 reads MNHNS; CDR2 reads SASEGT. CDR3 residues: CASRREGQGYGYTF. The CDR3 DNA follows: TGTGCCAGCCGCCGGGAGGGACAGGGCTATGGCTACACCTTC.

This clone came up a few times. V is TRBV30 and J is TRBJ1-4; 9 bases align to TRBD1. The germline V gene encodes CDR1 GTSNPN and CDR2 SVGIG (reference sequence). V lost 1 base, J lost 7 bases, and 7 bases stayed unmatched. CDR3 length: 15 amino acids. The DNA for the CDR3 is TGTGCCTGGAGTGGAGGACAGGGGAACACTGAAAAACTGTTTTTT. Its translation is CAWSGGQGNTEKLFF.

This clone appeared a few times. The chain combines TRBV6-5 with TRBJ1-1; weak D call: TRBD1 (5 bases). CDR3 size: 15 residues. CDR1 and CDR2 from the germline V gene are MNHEY and SVGAGI. The V end was cut by 2 bases, the J end by 4 bases, with 14 bases between. CDR3 coding DNA: TGTGCCAGCAGTTACCGTCTGACAGTGGTCACTGAAGCTTTCTTT. Translating gives CASSYRLTVVTEAFF.

A few counts support this clone. This chain connects TRBV7-9 to TRBJ1-2; perhaps TRBD1 as D (6 bases). Trimming pared 5 bases from V and 4 bases from J, leaving 17 bases between. The length of the CDR3 is 15 residues. Germline values: CDR1 SEHNR, CDR2 FQNEAQ (reference sequence). CDR3 DNA: TGTGCCAGCAGCCACGGACAGTGGGGCGTCTATGGCTACACCTTC. Translated, it gives CASSHGQWGVYGYTF. The full variable domain, with the rest looked up from reference TRBV7-9 and TRBJ1-2, is DTGVSQNPRHKITKRGQNVTFRCDPISEHNRLYWYRQTLGQGPEFLTYFQNEAQLEKSRLLSDRFSAERPKGSFSTLEIQRTEQGDSAMYLCASSHGQWGVYGYTFGSGTRLTVV.

The CDR3 bases are TGTGCCAGCAGTGCAGGACAGGAAACGCGTACGCAGTATTTT. Its protein is CASSAGQETRTQYF. The chain carries TRBV6-1 and TRBJ2-3; 7 bases agree with TRBD1. V shed 4 bases and J 8 bases; nucleotides not matched to a gene: 9. Looked up from germline, CDR1 is MNHNS and CDR2 is SASEGT. The length of the CDR3 is 14 residues.

This chain links TRBV29-1 with TRBJ2-7, with 9 bases that match TRBD2. Trimming at V came to 5 bases and at J to 5 bases, leaving 10 bases not matched to a gene. Germline V gene sequence: CDR1 SQVTM, CDR2 ANQGSEA. The CDR3 is made up of 14 amino acids. CDR3 loop: CSVSQAGGVHEQYF. The CDR3 coding sequence is TGCAGCGTTTCCCAAGCGGGAGGTGTACACGAGCAGTACTTC.

This sequence joins TRBV5-1 and TRBJ1-3; D unresolved. The CDR3 has 15 amino acids. Deletions cut 4 bases from V and 4 bases from J, with 15 bases between. The germline V gene has CDR1 SGHRS and CDR2 YFSETQ. The CDR3 is CASSAIGGSGNTIYF. In nucleotides, the CDR3 is TGCGCCAGCAGCGCTATAGGAGGCTCCGGAAACACCATATATTTT. The entire variable domain, with the rest obtained from reference TRBV5-1 and TRBJ1-3, is as follows: KAGVTQTPRYLIKTRGQQVTLSCSPISGHRSVSWYQQTPGQGLQFLFEYFSETQRNKGNFPGRFSGRQFSNSRSEMNVSTLELGDSALYLCASSAIGGSGNTIYFGEGSWLTVV.

This clone has more than one count but fewer than ten. J is TRBJ1-3 and V is TRBV4-1; weak D call: TRBD1 (5 bases). Trimming took off 2 bases at V and 4 bases at J, with 12 bases between the two ends. The CDR3 consists of 15 residues. Germline values: CDR1 MGHRA, CDR2 YSYEKL. The CDR3 loop reads CASSQLGVIGNTIYF. For the CDR3, the DNA is TGCGCCAGCAGCCAATTAGGGGTGATCGGAAACACCATATATTTT.

The genes are TRBV28 and TRBJ1-1; possible D gene TRBD1, 6 bases. Per germline, CDR1 MDHEN and CDR2 SYDVKM. V was cut by 1 base and J by 4 bases, with 10 bases left in between. CDR3 length equals 14 residues. The CDR3 DNA follows: TGTGCCAGCAGTTTATACAGGGTGGGCACTGAAGCTTTCTTT. This translates into CASSLYRVGTEAFF. Filled out from reference TRBV28 and TRBJ1-1, the complete variable domain reads DVKVTQSSRYLVKRTGEKVFLECVQDMDHENMFWYRQDPGLGLRLIYFSYDVKMKEKGDIPEGYSVSREKKERFSLILESASTNQTSMYLCASSLYRVGTEAFFGQGTRLTVV.

This chain links TRBV7-3 with TRBJ2-3; 14 bases line up with TRBD2. In germline, CDR1 is SGHTA, CDR2 FQGTGA. The CDR3 sequence is 16 residues long. V dropped 5 bases and J dropped 4; count of bases not matched to a gene: 5. The CDR3 region is CASSTRLAGGPDTQYF. DNA for the CDR3: TGTGCCAGCAGCACCCGACTAGCGGGGGGGCCAGATACGCAGTATTTT.

The rearrangement uses TRBV5-6 and TRBJ1-2; 9 bases are shared with TRBD1. Germline values: CDR1 SGHDT, CDR2 YYEEEE. The CDR3 has 15 amino acids. The V and J ends lost 0 bases and 4 bases, in that order; junction bases with no gene match: 4. DNA of the CDR3: TGTGCCAGCAGCTTGGCTGGGACAGGGAGCTATGGCTACACCTTC. Translation: CASSLAGTGSYGYTF.